This TCR beta chain was retrieved from a study of T cells in Graves' hyperthyroidism and ophthalmopathy. RNA transcripts were the template for amplifying TCR beta CDR3 regions. Initially, a first-round RT-PCR of the TCR CDR3 employed the HTBI primer set. TCRdb recomputed calls from the multiplex PCR reads with MiXCR, one row per CDR3 protein. The sample shows approximately 640,000 distinct CDR3 sequences, around 15% of them seen only once. Hyperthyroidism had been newly diagnosed in patients aged 18 to 65, and its duration was under 2 months. In its sample, this clonotype was seen many times. One junction end does not reproduce the germline sequence, and a read error may be involved. The germline CDR1 and CDR2 sequences are SGHTA and FQGTGA. CDR3 size: 14 residues.

J is TRBJ1-1 and V is TRBV7-3; 12 positions agree with TRBD1. The sample comprised blood. This TCR was sampled from a woman aged 30 to 39 with Graves' hyperthyroidism. The CDR3 DNA reads TGTGCCAGCAGCCCCGGGACAGGGGGCACTGAAGCTCTCTTT. It yields the protein CASSPGTGGTEALF.